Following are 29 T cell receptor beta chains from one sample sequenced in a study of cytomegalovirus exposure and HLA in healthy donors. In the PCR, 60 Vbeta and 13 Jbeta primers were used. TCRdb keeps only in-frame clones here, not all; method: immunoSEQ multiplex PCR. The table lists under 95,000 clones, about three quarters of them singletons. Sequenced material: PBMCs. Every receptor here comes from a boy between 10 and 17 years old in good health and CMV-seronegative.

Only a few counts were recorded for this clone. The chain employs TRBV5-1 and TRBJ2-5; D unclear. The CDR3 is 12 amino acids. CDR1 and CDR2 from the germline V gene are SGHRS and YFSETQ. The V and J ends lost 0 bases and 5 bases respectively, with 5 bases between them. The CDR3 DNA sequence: TGCGCCAGCAGCTTGGACGGGGAGACCCAGTACTTC. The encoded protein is CASSLDGETQYF. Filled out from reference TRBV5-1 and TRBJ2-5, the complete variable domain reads KAGVTQTPRYLIKTRGQQVTLSCSPISGHRSVSWYQQTPGQGLQFLFEYFSETQRNKGNFPGRFSGRQFSNSRSEMNVSTLELGDSALYLCASSLDGETQYFGPGTRLLVL.

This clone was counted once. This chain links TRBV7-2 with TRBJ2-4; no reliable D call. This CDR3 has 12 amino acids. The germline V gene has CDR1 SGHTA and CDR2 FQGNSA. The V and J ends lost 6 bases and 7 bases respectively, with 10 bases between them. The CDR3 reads CASSSVLNIQYF. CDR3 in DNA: TGTGCCAGCAGTAGTGTACTGAACATTCAGTACTTC.

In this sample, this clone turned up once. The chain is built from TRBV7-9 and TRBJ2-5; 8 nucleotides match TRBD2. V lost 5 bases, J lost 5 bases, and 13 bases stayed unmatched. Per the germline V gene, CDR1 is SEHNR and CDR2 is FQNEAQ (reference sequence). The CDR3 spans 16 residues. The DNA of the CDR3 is TGTGCCAGCAGCCCGCGGGAGGCCGGGGGTAGCGAGACCCAGTACTTC. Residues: CASSPREAGGSETQYF.

The CDR3 coding sequence is TGTGCCAGCAGCTTAGCTCGGCCGGGGAATGAAGCTTTCTTT. Its translation: CASSLARPGNEAFF. The chain has TRBV7-2 and TRBJ1-1; no reliable D call. With 0 bases removed from V and 7 bases from J, the gap between germline ends came to 12 bases. CDR3 length equals 14 residues. Germline CDR1 is SGHTA and CDR2 is FQGNSA.

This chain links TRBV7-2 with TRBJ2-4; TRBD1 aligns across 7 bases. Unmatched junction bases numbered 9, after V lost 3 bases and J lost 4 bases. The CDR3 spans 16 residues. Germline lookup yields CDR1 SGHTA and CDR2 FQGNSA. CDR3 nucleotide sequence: TGTGCCAGCAGCTTGGCCGGGACAGCAGCAAAAAACATTCAGTACTTC. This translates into CASSLAGTAAKNIQYF. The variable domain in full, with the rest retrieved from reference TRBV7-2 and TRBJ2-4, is GAGVSQSPSNKVTEKGKDVELRCDPISGHTALYWYRQSLGQGLEFLIYFQGNSAPDKSGLPSDRFSAERTGGSVSTLTIQRTQQEDSAVYLCASSLAGTAAKNIQYFGAGTRLSVL.

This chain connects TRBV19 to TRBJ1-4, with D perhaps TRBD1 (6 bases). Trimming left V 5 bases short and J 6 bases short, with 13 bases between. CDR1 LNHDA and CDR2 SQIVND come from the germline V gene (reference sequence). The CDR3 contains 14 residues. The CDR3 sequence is CASSWGGGYEKLFF. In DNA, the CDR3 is TGTGCCAGTAGTTGGGGAGGGGGATATGAAAAACTGTTTTTT.

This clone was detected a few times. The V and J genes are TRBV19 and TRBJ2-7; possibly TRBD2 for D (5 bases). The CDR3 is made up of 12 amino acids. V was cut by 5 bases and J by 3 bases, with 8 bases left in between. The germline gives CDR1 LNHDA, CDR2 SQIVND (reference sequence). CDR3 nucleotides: TGTGCCAGTAGTCACACTAGCTACGAGCAGTACTTC. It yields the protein CASSHTSYEQYF. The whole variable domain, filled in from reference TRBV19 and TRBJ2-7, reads DGGITQSPKYLFRKEGQNVTLSCEQNLNHDAMYWYRQDPGQGLRLIYYSQIVNDFQKGDIAEGYSVSREKKESFPLTVTSAQKNPTAFYLCASSHTSYEQYFGPGTRLTVT.

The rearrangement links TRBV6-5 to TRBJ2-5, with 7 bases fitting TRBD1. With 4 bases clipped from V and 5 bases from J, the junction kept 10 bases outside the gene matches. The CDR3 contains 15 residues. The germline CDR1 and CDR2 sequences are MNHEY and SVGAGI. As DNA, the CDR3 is TGTGCCAGCAGTTTAATAGGACAGGCGTTCGAGACCCAGTACTTC. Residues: CASSLIGQAFETQYF.

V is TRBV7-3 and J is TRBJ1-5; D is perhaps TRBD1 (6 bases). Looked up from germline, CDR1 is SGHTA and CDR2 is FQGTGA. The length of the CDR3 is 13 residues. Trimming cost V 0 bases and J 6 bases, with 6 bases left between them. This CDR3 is CASSLTGGQPQHF. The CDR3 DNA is TGTGCCAGCAGCTTAACAGGGGGTCAGCCCCAGCATTTT.

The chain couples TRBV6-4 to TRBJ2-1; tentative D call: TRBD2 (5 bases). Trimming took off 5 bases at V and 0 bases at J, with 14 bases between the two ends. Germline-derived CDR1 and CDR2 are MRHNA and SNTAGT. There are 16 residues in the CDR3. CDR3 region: CASSPLAGSSYNEQFF. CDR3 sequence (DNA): TGTGCCAGCAGTCCCCTAGCTGGGAGCTCCTACAATGAGCAGTTCTTC.

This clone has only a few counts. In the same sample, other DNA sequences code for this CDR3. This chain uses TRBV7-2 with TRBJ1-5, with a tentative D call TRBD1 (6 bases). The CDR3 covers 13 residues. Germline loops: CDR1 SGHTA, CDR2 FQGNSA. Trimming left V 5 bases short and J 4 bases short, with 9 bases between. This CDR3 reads CASSLRGNQPQHF. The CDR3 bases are TGTGCCAGCAGCCTCAGGGGAAATCAGCCCCAGCATTTT.

Here the CDR3 DNA reads TGTGCCAGCAGTGACAGGAATAGCAATCAGCCCCAGCATTTT. This translates into CASSDRNSNQPQHF. This chain uses TRBV25-1 with TRBJ1-5; D unclear. The CDR3 consists of 14 residues. Germline V gene lookup returns CDR1 MGHDK and CDR2 SYGVNS. Between the trimmed V and J ends, which lost 3 bases and 0 bases, there was a span of 6 bases.

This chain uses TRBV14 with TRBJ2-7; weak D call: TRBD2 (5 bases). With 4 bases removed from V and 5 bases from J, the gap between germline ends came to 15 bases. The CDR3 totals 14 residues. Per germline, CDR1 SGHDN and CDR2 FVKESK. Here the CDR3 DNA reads TGTGCCAGCAGCCGGCTCTCGTACGGGAACGAGCAGTACTTC. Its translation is CASSRLSYGNEQYF.

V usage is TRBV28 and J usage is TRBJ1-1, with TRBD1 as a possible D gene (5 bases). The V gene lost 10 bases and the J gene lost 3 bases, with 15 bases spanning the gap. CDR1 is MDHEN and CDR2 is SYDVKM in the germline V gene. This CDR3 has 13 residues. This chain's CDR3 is CATGPGRYTEAFF. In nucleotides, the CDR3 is TGTGCCACAGGGCCCGGCAGGTACACTGAAGCTTTCTTT.

The DNA for the CDR3 is TGTGCCACCAGCCAAAAGGGGCTAGCGGGAGTGAGTAGCACAGATACGCAGTATTTT. Its translation is CATSQKGLAGVSSTDTQYF. The V and J genes are TRBV15 and TRBJ2-3; 10 nucleotides agree with TRBD2. With 5 bases clipped from V and 0 bases from J, the junction kept 14 bases outside the gene matches. Germline V CDR1 and CDR2: LNHNV, YYDKDF (reference sequence). The CDR3 covers 19 residues.

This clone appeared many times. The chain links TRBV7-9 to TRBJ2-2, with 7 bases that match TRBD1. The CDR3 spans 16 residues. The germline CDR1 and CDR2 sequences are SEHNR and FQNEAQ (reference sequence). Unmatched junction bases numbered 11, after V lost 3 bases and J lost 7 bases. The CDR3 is CASSFERGPKIGELFF. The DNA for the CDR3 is TGTGCCAGCAGCTTTGAGAGGGGGCCGAAGATCGGGGAGCTGTTTTTT.

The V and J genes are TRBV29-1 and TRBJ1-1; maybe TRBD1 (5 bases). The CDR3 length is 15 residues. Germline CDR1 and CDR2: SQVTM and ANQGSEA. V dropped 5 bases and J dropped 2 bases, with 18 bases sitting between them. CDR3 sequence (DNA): TGCAGCGTTTCTATCCGGGACTCGCTAAACACTGAAGCTTTCTTT. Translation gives CSVSIRDSLNTEAFF.

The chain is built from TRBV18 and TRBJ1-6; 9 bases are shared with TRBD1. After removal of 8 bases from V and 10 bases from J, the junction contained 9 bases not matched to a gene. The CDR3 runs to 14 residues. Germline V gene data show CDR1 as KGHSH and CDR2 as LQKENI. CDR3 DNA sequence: TGTGCCAGCCGCCCGACAGGGGGTGAGTCACCCCTCCACTTT. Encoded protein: CASRPTGGESPLHF.

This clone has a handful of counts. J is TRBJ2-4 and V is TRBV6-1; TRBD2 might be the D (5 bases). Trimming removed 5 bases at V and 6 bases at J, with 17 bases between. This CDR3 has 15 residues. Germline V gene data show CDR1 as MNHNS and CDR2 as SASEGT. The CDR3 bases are TGTGCCAGCAGTTTCAACCTAGCCGATCCAAACATTCAGTACTTC. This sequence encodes CASSFNLADPNIQYF.

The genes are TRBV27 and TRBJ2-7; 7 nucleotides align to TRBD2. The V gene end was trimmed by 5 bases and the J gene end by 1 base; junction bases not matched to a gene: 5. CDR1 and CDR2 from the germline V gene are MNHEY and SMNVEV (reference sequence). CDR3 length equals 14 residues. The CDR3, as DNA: TGTGCCAGCAGTCCCCAGCGGGGTTCCTACGAGCAGTACTTC. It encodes CASSPQRGSYEQYF.

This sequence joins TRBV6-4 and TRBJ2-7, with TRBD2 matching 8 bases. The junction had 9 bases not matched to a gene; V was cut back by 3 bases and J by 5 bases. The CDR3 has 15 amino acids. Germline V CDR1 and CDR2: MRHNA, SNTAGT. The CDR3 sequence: CASSDTAGGSHEQYF. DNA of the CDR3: TGTGCCAGCAGTGATACGGCGGGGGGTTCCCACGAGCAGTACTTC.

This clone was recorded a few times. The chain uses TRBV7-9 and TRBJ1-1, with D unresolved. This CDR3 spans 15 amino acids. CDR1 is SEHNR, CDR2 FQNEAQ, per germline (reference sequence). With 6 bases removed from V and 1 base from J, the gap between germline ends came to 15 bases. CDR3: CASRLQSGENTEAFF. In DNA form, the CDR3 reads TGTGCCAGCAGACTACAATCGGGAGAGAACACTGAAGCTTTCTTT.

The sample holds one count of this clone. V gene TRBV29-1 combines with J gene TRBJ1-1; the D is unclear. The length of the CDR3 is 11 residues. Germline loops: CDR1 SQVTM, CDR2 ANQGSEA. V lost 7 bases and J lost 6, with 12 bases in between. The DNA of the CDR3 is TGCAGCGCTTTAGGCGGGGCTGAAGCTTTCTTT. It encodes CSALGGAEAFF. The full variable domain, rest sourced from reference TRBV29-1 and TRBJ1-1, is SAVISQKPSRDICQRGTSLTIQCQVDSQVTMMFWYRQQPGQSLTLIATANQGSEATYESGFVIDKFPISRPNLTFSTLTVSNMSPEDSSIYLCSALGGAEAFFGQGTRLTVV.

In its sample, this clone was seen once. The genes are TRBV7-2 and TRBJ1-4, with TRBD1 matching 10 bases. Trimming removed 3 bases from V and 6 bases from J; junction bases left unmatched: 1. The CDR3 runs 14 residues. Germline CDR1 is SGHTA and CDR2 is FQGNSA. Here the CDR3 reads CASSLGQGYEKLFF. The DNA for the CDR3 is TGTGCCAGCAGCTTGGGACAGGGGTATGAAAAACTGTTTTTT.

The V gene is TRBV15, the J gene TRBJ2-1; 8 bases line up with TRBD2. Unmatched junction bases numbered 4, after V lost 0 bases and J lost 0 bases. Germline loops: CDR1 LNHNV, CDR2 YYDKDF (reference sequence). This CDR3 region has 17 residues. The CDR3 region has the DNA TGTGCCACCAGCAGAGATCTCCGGGGGGGCTCCTACAATGAGCAGTTCTTC. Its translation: CATSRDLRGGSYNEQFF.

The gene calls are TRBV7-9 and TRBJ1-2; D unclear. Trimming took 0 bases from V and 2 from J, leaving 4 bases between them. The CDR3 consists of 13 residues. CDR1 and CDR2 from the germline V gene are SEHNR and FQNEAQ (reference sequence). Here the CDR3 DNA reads TGTGCCAGCAGCTTAGCCCAAAACTATGGCTACACCTTC. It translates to CASSLAQNYGYTF.

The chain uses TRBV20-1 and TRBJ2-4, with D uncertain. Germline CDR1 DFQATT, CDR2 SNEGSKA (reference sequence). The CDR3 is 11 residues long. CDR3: CSPLSKNIQYF. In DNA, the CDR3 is TGCAGCCCGTTATCCAAAAACATTCAGTACTTC.

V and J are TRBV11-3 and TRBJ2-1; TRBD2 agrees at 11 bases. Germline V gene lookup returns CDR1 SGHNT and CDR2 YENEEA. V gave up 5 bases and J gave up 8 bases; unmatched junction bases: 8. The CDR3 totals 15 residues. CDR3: CASSRLAGGPDEQFF. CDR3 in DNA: TGTGCCAGCAGCAGATTAGCGGGAGGGCCCGATGAGCAGTTCTTC. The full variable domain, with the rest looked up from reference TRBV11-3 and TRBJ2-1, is EAGVVQSPRYKIIEKKQPVAFWCNPISGHNTLYWYLQNLGQGPELLIRYENEEAVDDSQLPKDRFSAERLKGVDSTLKIQPAELGDSAVYLCASSRLAGGPDEQFFGPGTRLTVL.

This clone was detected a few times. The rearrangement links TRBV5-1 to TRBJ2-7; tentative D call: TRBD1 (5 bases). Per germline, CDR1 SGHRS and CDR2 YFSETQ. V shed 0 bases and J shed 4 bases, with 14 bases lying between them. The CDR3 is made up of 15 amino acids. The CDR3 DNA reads TGCGCCAGCAGCTTGGGCGACAGTCCGCCTTACGAGCAGTACTTC. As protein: CASSLGDSPPYEQYF.